This T cell receptor (beta chain) emerged from a study of blood T cell repertoires in COVID-19. Turning to the study itself: The samples span acute and convalescent COVID-19 from the United States, Italy and Spain. T cells, B-cell-depleted T cells, or PBMCs provided the cDNA or gDNA that served as material.

Per the original data handling: Estimation of nucleated cell counts was performed using reference gene primer amplification. Sequenced by immunoSEQ multiplex PCR; TCRdb stores in-frame clones only, minus some. That table furnishes V, J and clone size, whereas the DNA furnished D and trimming. Here the sample spans roughly 38,000 clones, 85% to 90% being singletons. In this sample, this clone turned up once. Deletions cut 2 bases from V and 5 bases from J, with 16 bases between. The CDR3 has 15 amino acids. The germline CDR1 and CDR2 sequences are SGDLS and YYNGEE. The J gene is TRBJ2-5, the V gene TRBV9; D call uncertain. Material: peripheral blood. This receptor was obtained from a man aged 55-75 years with active or convalescent COVID-19. CDR3 region: CASSVAALNSETQYF. The CDR3 DNA is TGTGCCAGCAGCGTTGCAGCGCTAAACTCGGAGACCCAGTACTTC.